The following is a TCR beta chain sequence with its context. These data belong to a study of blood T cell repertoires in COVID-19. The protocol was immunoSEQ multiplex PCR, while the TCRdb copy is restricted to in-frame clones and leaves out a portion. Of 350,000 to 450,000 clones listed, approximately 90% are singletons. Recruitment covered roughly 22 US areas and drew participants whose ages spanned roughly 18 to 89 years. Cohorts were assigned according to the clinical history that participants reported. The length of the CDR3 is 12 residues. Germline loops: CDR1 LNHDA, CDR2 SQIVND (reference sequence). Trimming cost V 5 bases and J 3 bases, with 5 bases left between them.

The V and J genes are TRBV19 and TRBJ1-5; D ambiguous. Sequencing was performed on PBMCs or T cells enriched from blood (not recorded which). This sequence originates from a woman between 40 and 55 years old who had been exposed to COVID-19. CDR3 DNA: TGTGCCAGTAGTGCCTACAATCAGCCCCAGCATTTT. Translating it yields CASSAYNQPQHF.